This is a list of T cell receptor beta chains from one sample in a study of blood T cell repertoires in COVID-19. The repertoire was sequenced with immunoSEQ multiplex PCR; TCRdb's copy has only in-frame clones and lacks some. The profile covers about 83,000 clones, with approximately 81% appearing a single time and less than 20% taken by the ten largest. Sequencing was carried out using peripheral blood. These receptor sequences come from a woman older than 75 with acute or convalescent COVID-19. Each CDR3 is given with its conserved first and last residue. A D gene is named only where the DNA matches it firmly. The listing skips clone size in some rows; elsewhere it reads once, few, many or a size class.

TRBV10-3,TRBJ2-5,few,TRBD2,TGTGCCATCAGTGGCACTAGCGGGGGCCAAGAGACCCAGTACTTC,CAISGTSGGQETQYF
TRBV6-1,TRBJ2-5,-,TRBD2,TGTGCCAGCAGTGAACTAACCGGGACTAGCCAGAGGGCCCAGTACTTC,CASSELTGTSQRAQYF
TRBV6-1,TRBJ2-2,-,TRBD2,TGTGCCAGCAATGATCCGGGGGGTACACACACCGGGGAGCTGTTTTTT,CASNDPGGTHTGELFF
TRBV2,TRBJ1-5,-,-,TGTGCCAGCACCCGAGAGAATAGCAATCAGCCCCAGCATTTT,CASTRENSNQPQHF
TRBV12-5,TRBJ1-5,-,-,TGTGCTAGTGGTTTGGTACATGGGGGGAATCAGCCCCAGCATTTT,CASGLVHGGNQPQHF
TRBV19,TRBJ2-5,-,-,TGTACCAGTAGCAATCGCCAGGGTCTGGCAGAGACCCAGTACTTC,CTSSNRQGLAETQYF
TRBV3-1/TRBV3-2,TRBJ2-7,-,-,TGTGCCAGCAGCCAGCGGGGAGGACTAGGGGGTGAGCAGTACTTC,CASSQRGGLGGEQYF
TRBV29-1,TRBJ2-1,-,TRBD1,TGCAGCGGGACGAAGGACAGGGGCGGTCTTCTAGCCTCCTACAATGAGCAGTTCTTC,CSGTKDRGGLLASYNEQFF
TRBV30,TRBJ2-7,-,-,TGTGCCTGGAGTGATTTCCAGGGCGCGCTTACCTACGAGCAGTACTTC,CAWSDFQGALTYEQYF
TRBV6-5,TRBJ1-2,-,-,TGTGCCAGCAGTAACAGCTTCTATGGCTACACCTTC,CASSNSFYGYTF
TRBV9,TRBJ2-3,-,TRBD2,TGTGCCAGCAGCGTACTAGCGGGGGCTATAGATACGCAGTATTTT,CASSVLAGAIDTQYF
TRBV9,TRBJ2-3,-,-,TGTGCCAGCAGCGTAGGAGGGGGGGCCCGAGATACGCAGTATTTT,CASSVGGGARDTQYF
TRBV6-6,TRBJ1-4,-,-,TGTGCCAGCATCGCCCCCGGAACTAATGAAAAACTGTTTTTT,CASIAPGTNEKLFF
TRBV7-2,TRBJ2-7,-,-,TGTGCCAGCAGCTTAGTCAGGTCTGCCTACGAGCAGTACTTC,CASSLVRSAYEQYF
TRBV6-9,TRBJ1-1,-,-,TGTGCCACCTCTGAGGGGAACACTGAAGCTTTCTTT,CATSEGNTEAFF
TRBV11-2,TRBJ2-1,-,TRBD1,TGTGCCAGCAGCTTAGATGGGACAGTCAATGAGCAGTTCTTC,CASSLDGTVNEQFF
TRBV2,TRBJ2-2,-,TRBD1,TGTGCCAGCCGGGACAGGGTATATACCGGGGAGCTGTTTTTT,CASRDRVYTGELFF
TRBV18,TRBJ1-5,-,-,TGTGCCAGCTCACCGACAGGCAATAGCAATCAGCCCCAGCATTTT,CASSPTGNSNQPQHF
TRBV6-7,TRBJ1-1,once,TRBD1,TGTGCCAGCAGTTACTGCCTTCAAGACAGGGTGAATAACACTGAAGCTTTCTTT,CASSYCLQDRVNNTEAFF
TRBV7-9,TRBJ1-1,once,TRBD1,TGTGCCAGCAGCTTAGTAGGGGTGACAGGGATGAACACTGAAGCTTTCTTT,CASSLVGVTGMNTEAFF
TRBV7-9,TRBJ1-1,-,-,TGTGCCAGCAGCTTATCGGTGGACACTGAAGCTTTCTTT,CASSLSVDTEAFF
TRBV28,TRBJ1-1,-,-,TGTGCCAGCCCTCCTTTGACGGGGGGGAACACTGAAGCTTTCTTT,CASPPLTGGNTEAFF
TRBV27,TRBJ2-5,-,TRBD1,TGTGCCAGCAGTCACCAGGGGGCCAGAGAGACCCAGTACTTC,CASSHQGARETQYF
TRBV6-1,TRBJ2-4,few,TRBD1,TGTGCCAGCAGTGAAGCTGGGGCAGGGGGAAAAAACATTCAGTACTTC,CASSEAGAGGKNIQYF
TRBV28,TRBJ1-1,-,TRBD1,TGTGCCAGCAGTAGATACACAGGGGGAAACACTGAAGCTTTCTTT,CASSRYTGGNTEAFF